This entry describes one TCR beta chain. The CDR3 covers 15 residues. Per the germline V gene, CDR1 is SGDLS and CDR2 is YYNGEE. V gave up 1 base and J gave up 0 bases; unmatched junction bases: 4. The data were produced by immunoSEQ multiplex PCR, yet TCRdb's version contains in-frame clones alone and is incomplete. The repertoire holds roughly 90,000 clones, approximately 82% seen once, with 2% to 2.5% in the top ten. These data belong to a study of blood T cell repertoires in COVID-19. Overall study: COVID-19 samples, acute and convalescent, were from the United States, Italy and Spain.

The rearrangement joins TRBV9 to TRBJ2-7; 7 bases match TRBD1. The material sequenced was peripheral blood. This clonotype was obtained from a woman aged 65 to 85 with acute or convalescent COVID-19. The CDR3 coding sequence is TGTGCCAGCAGCGTAACGGGACAGAGCTCCTACGAGCAGTACTTC. Residues: CASSVTGQSSYEQYF.